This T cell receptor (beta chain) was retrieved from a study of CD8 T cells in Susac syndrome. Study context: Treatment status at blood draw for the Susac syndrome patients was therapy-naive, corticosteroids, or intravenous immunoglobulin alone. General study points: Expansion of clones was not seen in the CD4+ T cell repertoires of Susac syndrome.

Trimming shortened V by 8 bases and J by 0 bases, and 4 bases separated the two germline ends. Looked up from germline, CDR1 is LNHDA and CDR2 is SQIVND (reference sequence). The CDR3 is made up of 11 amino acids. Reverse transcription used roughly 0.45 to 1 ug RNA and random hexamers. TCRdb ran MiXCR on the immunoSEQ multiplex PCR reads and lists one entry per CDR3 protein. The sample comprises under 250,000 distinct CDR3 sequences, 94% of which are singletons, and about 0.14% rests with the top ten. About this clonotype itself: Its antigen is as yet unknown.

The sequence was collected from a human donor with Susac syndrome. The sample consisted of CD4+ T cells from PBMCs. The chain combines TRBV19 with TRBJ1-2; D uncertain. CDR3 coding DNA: TGTGCCAGTCAGACTAACTATGGCTACACCTTC. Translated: CASQTNYGYTF.